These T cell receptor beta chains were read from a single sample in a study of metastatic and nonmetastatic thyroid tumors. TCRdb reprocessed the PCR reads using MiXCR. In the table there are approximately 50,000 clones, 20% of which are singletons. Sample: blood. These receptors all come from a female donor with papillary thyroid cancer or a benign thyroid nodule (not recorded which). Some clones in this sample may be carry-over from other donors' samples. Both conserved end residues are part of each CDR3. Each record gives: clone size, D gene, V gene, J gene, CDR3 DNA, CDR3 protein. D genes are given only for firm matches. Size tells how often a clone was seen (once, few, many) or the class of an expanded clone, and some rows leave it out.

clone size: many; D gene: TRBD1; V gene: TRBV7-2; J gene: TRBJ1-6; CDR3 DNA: TGTGCCAGCAGCCCAACAGGGGGGAATTCACCCCTCCACTTT; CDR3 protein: CASSPTGGNSPLHF
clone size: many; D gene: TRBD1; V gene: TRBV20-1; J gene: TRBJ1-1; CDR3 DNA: TGCAGTGCTAGCCAGGGGGCATCGTTCACTGAAGCTTTCTTT; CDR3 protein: CSASQGASFTEAFF
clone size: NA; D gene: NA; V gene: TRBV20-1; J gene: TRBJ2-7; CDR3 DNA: TGCAGTGCTAATTTGCTAGAGGACGAGCAGTACTTC; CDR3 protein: CSANLLEDEQYF
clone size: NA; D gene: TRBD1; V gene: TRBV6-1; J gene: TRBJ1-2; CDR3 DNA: TGTGCCTGCAGTGATGGGGGACAGTGCTATGGCTACTCCTTC; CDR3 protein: CACSDGGQCYGYSF
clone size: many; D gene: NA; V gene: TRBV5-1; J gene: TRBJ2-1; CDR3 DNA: TGCGCCAGCAGCCGTCCAGGGGTTGATGAGCAGTTCTTC; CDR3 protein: CASSRPGVDEQFF
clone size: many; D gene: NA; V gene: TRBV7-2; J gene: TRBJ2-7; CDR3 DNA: TGTGCCAGCAGCTTATCCGACTACGAGCAGTACTTC; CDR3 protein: CASSLSDYEQYF
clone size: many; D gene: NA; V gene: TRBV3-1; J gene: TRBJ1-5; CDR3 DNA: TGTGCCAGCAGCCAGACCCGCAATCAGCCCCAGCATTTT; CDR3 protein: CASSQTRNQPQHF
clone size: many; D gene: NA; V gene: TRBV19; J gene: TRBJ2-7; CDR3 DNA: TGTGCCAGTAGTATAAGTGCCCAGAGCTCCTACGAGCAGTACTTC; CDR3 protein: CASSISAQSSYEQYF
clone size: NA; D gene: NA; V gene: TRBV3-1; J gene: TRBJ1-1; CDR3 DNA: TGTGCCAGCAGCCATTGGTTTGGGAACACTGAAGCTTTCTTT; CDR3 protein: CASSHWFGNTEAFF
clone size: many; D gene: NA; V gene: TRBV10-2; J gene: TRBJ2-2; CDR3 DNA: TGCGCCAGCAGCGCTATCGCGAACACCGGGGAGCTGTTTTTT; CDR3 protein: CASSAIANTGELFF
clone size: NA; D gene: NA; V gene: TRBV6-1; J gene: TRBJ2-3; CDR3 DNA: TGTGCAAGCAGACTTGGGGGAGATACGCAGTATTTT; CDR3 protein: CASRLGGDTQYF